The entry below describes one T cell receptor beta chain. Its matching antigen is unknown. One junction end disagrees with the germline gene, perhaps due to a read error. The data stem from a study of CD8+ T cells in alopecia areata. Study overall: Treated patients were given oral tofacitinib, which was dosed at 5 to 10 mg twice daily. Treatment with tofacitinib (6 to 18 months) was followed by 6 months off drug. Study observations and caveats: When scalp samples are sequenced, resident alphabeta T cells of normal skin are also captured. Patients displayed less clarity in TCR sharing than mice, a finding possibly related to HLA.

Peripheral blood samples and lesional scalp punch biopsies were obtained from alopecia areata patients. CDR1 and CDR2 (germline): SGHRS, YFSETQ. The CDR3 loop spans 11 amino acids. Sequencing relied on a cDNA template that was reverse transcribed from extracted RNA. Using immunoSEQ multiplex PCR, the repertoire was profiled, and TCRdb retains in-frame clones only, with some absent. The table shows some 5,000 clones, with just over 60% occurring only once. This clonotype was sampled from a human donor with alopecia areata. Specimen: skin, collected at week 0. This chain links TRBV5-1 with TRBJ2-1; D remains unclear. CDR3 nucleotide sequence: TGTGCCAGCAGCGACCCGAGAAGCAAGCTCTTC. Translating it yields CASSDPRSKLF.